This T cell receptor (beta chain) appears in the sequencing data of a study of blood T cell repertoires in COVID-19. Germline trimming cut 6 bases from V and 9 bases from J; bases unmatched to any gene: 11. Germline V CDR1 and CDR2: GTSNPN, SVGIG (reference sequence). The CDR3 spans 13 residues. Here immunoSEQ multiplex PCR was the method, and the copy in TCRdb shows in-frame clones only, minus some. The data show about 140,000 clones, more than 80% seen once. V and J are TRBV30 and TRBJ2-3; 8 bases align to TRBD2. This TCR was recovered from a human donor in a cohort sampled during active COVID-19. Input material: peripheral blood. The CDR3, as DNA: TGTGCCTGCGGACTAGCCAAGTTTACGACGCAGTATTTT. Its translation: CACGLAKFTTQYF.